The clone carrying this T cell receptor (beta chain) was observed a few times. What it binds is unknown. Germline-derived CDR1 and CDR2 are ENHRY and SYGVKD. CDR3 length: 14 amino acids. The record originates from a study of blood T cells in healthy people across ages. Findings and limits, study-wide: With naive T cell percentage, TCR beta diversity showed a strong correlation. Among long-lived donors, naive CD4+ cells were more numerous and diversity higher than in aged donors.

Primed by a sample-barcoded 5' primer and a J-beta primer mix, a second PCR proceeded for roughly 7 to 11 cycles. TCRdb passed the 5' RACE reads through MiXCR, listing each CDR3 protein once. Of around 800,000 distinct CDR3 sequences in the sample, roughly 25% were seen once. These data also formed part of another study, on T cells of mothers and their children. That paper adds: Study donors consisted of a few healthy Caucasian mothers and their six children. Each 15 ul cDNA reaction used 1.5 ug RNA; all RNA was used.

The receptor comes from a boy between 10 and 17 years old in good health. What was sequenced was blood. The chain joins TRBV10-3 to TRBJ2-5; 11 bases are shared with TRBD1. The assigned J gene may be wrong: the sequence end matches TRBJ2-1 better. CDR3: CAISADRGRGEQFF. The CDR3 DNA follows: TGTGCCATCAGTGCGGACAGGGGGCGGGGTGAGCAGTTCTTC.